The sequence of this T cell receptor (beta chain) was determined in a study of blood T cell repertoires in COVID-19. Whole-study context: Italy, Spain and the United States were the sources of the convalescent and acute COVID-19 samples. The cDNA or gDNA used as material had been derived from T cells, B-cell-depleted T cells, or PBMCs.

In the original analysis: Using reference gene primer amplification, nucleated cell counts were estimated. Profiled with immunoSEQ multiplex PCR; TCRdb holds only in-frame clones, not every one. The D gene and trimming were derived from the DNA, and the V and J assignments and clone size from that table. The repertoire holds over 450,000 clones, with roughly 87% as singletons. Those enrolled in Seattle joined during active infection and were followed longitudinally afterward. Germline V gene data show CDR1 as SGHDT and CDR2 as YYEEEE. V shed 0 bases, J shed 5 bases, and the junction held 0 bases outside the gene matches. The CDR3 extends over 14 amino acids.

The gene calls are TRBV5-6 and TRBJ1-2; 11 bases match TRBD1. This sequence originates from a man aged 18 to 29 with COVID-19, enrolled during active disease. Sequenced sample: peripheral blood. The CDR3 DNA sequence: TGTGCCAGCAGCTTGGGGGACAGGGGGTATGGCTACACCTTC. It encodes CASSLGDRGYGYTF.